The entry below describes one TCR beta chain. No cognate antigen has been identified for it. The junction differs from germline at one of its ends, possibly a read error. These data belong to a study of shared clonotypes between healthy human individuals (dated by TCRdb to about 2020). In terms of the full investigation: The cohort comprised two women and a few men aged 18 to 49 years. For each donor, CD4 naive and CD4 memory were each run on three plates, CD8 naive on two plates, and CD8 memory on one plate. The study deeply sequenced blood TCR repertoires of several healthy adults to estimate repertoire size and the extent of clonotype sharing between individuals. To increase sequencing depth and limit assay-specific biases, TCR repertoire library preparation and sequencing were carried out by different laboratories using diverse techniques. Between about 0.94 and 10 billion PBMCs per donor were obtained by leukapheresis. Broad study findings and their caveats: Larger estimated clonotype richness was generally found for naive subsets than for memory subsets. The genetic and exposure-history diversity represented was limited by the small number of donors. Compared with non-shared clonotypes, the clonotypes found in all four sorted-subset donors had higher generation probabilities. Approximately 5% of naive CD4, approximately 3.7% of naive CD8, roughly 2.5% of memory CD4, and approximately 0.4% of memory CD8 clonotypes were shared across several donors. Sampling was restricted to blood, and TCR repertoires in tissue are likely to differ from TCR repertoires in blood. Rarefaction of sorted-subset datasets indicated incomplete sequencing despite the large sequencing depth. Pairwise subsampling indicated that sequencing depth was expected to affect the degree of clonotype sharing among donors.

For the CD8 naive samples, CD45RO-negative cells were positively selected for CCR7, yielding a CD45RA+CCR7+ population from which TemRA cells were excluded. Healthy HIV-negative adults with no recently reported acute infections or vaccinations were included as donors. Every donor was a Caucasian adult residing in Nashville, Tennessee, USA. Blood was obtained by leukapheresis, after which PBMCs were separated by Ficoll-Histopaque density gradient centrifugation and cryopreserved in liquid nitrogen vapor phase. Purity and quantity of every magnetically sorted T cell population were checked by analytical flow cytometry. Genomic DNA was isolated from each sorted fraction and quantified by UV absorbance on a Nanodrop 2000c. Using the deep immunoSEQ assay, TCR CDR3 regions were amplified from genomic DNA by multiplex PCR. Extracted genomic DNA from each cell subset was spread evenly across all wells of several immunoSEQ 96-well plates, with each plate serving as a replicate. For sorted subsets, 200 to 250 ng of genomic DNA, equivalent to 25,000 to 35,000 T cell genomes, went into each replicate PCR. The purified libraries were quantified using a Qubit 3.0 fluorometer, sized with a Bioanalyzer 2100, and then quantified again using the KAPA Library Quantification kit. Every immunoSEQ 96-well plate was sequenced on a separate single-read 150-cycle Illumina NextSeq 550 flow cell. Turning to the authors' computational methods: Because the immunoSEQ output held only junctional sequences and lacked quality scores, the filtering could not match the filtering applied to full-length reads. To assign V/J genes and CDR3, sequences were annotated against IMGT germline references using PyIR, a Python wrapper for IgBLAST v1.9. Reads with weak V/J assignments (E-value above 1e-6), missing CDR3, stop codons, out-of-frame junctions, or ambiguous translated residues were removed. A V3J clonotype was defined by an identical inferred V gene, J gene, and CDR3 amino acid sequence. Percentage overlap between repertoires was calculated by dividing the number of shared unique clonotypes by the size of the smaller repertoire. Repertoire richness was assessed with RTK rarefaction, the Chao1 estimator, and Recon v2.1 estimates of unobserved clonotypes. For all TCRbeta clonotypes obtained by the gDNA method from four donors, generation probabilities were computed with OLGA. Drawn from immuneACCESS, this table holds only the in-frame rearrangements with V and J called that TCRdb kept. Clones are partly lost; checked studies trace under half to an unresolved V gene and leave the rest unexplained. V and J calls plus clone size are reproduced from that table; the DNA served to infer D and trimming. The sample table records about 2.2 million clones; approximately 92% of these occur just once. In total, the top ten clones hold approximately 1.6% of the sample.

Its CDR3 holds 11 amino acids, cysteine through phenylalanine. Of the read, only the CDR3 DNA is kept; its 33 bases are in frame from base 1. CDR1 is given as SGHTS and CDR2 as YDEGEE, both from the germline V gene. Sequencing was carried out using naive CD8+ T cells from PBMCs. In light of the paper, this sample's cell subset or site label describes: CD45RA+CCR7+. The V and J genes are TRBV5-8 and TRBJ2-7; the D gene is unclear. This receptor was identified in a man aged 18-30 years in good health. Some clones in this sample may be carry-over from other donors' samples. The nucleotide sequence is given as TGTGCCAGCAGCCCCTCCCCGTCCAGGATCTTC. Its protein product is CASSPSPSRIF.